This record concerns one T cell receptor (beta chain) sequence. The clone's antigen remains unknown. No base-level quality is on record; no much larger clone is a single base apart. This sample was taken from a study of STAT5B mutations in CD4+ large granular lymphocyte leukemia (dated by TCRdb to the early 2020s). Notes on the research overall: Among healthy controls, the CDR3 'QG' motif was associated with a particular HLA allele. TCRbeta repertoires of CD4+ T-cell large granular lymphocyte leukemia patients were compared with those of healthy blood donors. Flow cytometry on FACSCanto II or FACSVerse confirmed that purified fractions exceeded 95% purity among lymphocytes.

TCRbeta rearrangements were sequenced from genomic DNA using the immunoSEQ assay at survey resolution. Turning to the authors' computational methods: A lowest detectable productive clonotype frequency of 2.59 x 10-5 was observed in the TCR sequencing data. Analyses included only productive TCRbeta rearrangements, meaning complete and in-frame sequences. Clonality for each sample was calculated as Simpson clonality in the immunoSEQ Analyzer version 3.0. Based on frequency, clones were grouped as very rare, small, medium, large (1-20%) or hyperexpanded (>20%). OLGA 1.2.3 estimated generation probabilities, VDJtools produced V-gene circos plots, VDJdb was queried for specificities, and GLIPH identified CDR3 motifs. TCRdb limited this immuneACCESS table to in-frame rearrangements with V and J called. A share of clones is missing; checked studies link under half to unresolved V genes, and the rest is unexplained. That table furnishes V, J and clone size, whereas the DNA furnished D and trimming. The sample table records about 30,000 clones; roughly 87% of these occur just once. The biggest ten clones account for less than 4% of the sample.

The germline V gene (reference sequence) specifies SEHNR as CDR1 and FQNEAQ as CDR2. The CDR3 runs 16 residues from the cysteine to the phenylalanine. The sequence is cut down to CDR3 DNA, 48 bases in frame from base 1. V was cut back by 2 bases and J by 6 bases, leaving a gap of 17 bases between them. The healthy control group was made up of around 38 blood donors, and the Finnish Red Cross blood service supplied their buffy coats. All TCR-sequenced material derived from peripheral blood: patient blood samples and healthy donor buffy coats. Ficoll-Hypaque gradient centrifugation was used to isolate peripheral blood mononuclear cells. CD4+ cells were magnetically purified from the buffy coats of healthy controls. The Gentra Puregene Cell and Tissue kit was used to extract genomic DNA, and a Qubit 2.0 fluorometer was used to measure the amount of genomic DNA. What the research found in general, with its limitations: Compared with healthy CD4+ repertoires, CD4-sorted patient repertoires appeared more clonal, and this difference remained even after the putative leukemic clones were removed. The main leukemic clonotypes were found to be private to each patient, although approximately 26% of the main leukemic clonotypes were detected at low frequency in the non-leukemic repertoires of other patients. Data were not HLA-matched; higher clonality in CD4+ versus CD8+ T-LGLL could reflect the relatively small sample size. Enrichment of TRBV06-family usage was observed among the top patient clones (8/27) relative to healthy controls (2/35).

Sequenced sample: CD4+ T cells from blood buffy coats. Recombination linked TRBV7-9 to TRBJ2-1; the D gene cannot be resolved beyond TRBD1 or TRBD2, each matching 5 bases. The receptor's source is a human donor in good health. CDR3 region: CASSLFGDGTSNEQFF. DNA sequence: TGTGCCAGCAGCTTATTCGGGGACGGGACCAGCAATGAGCAGTTCTTC.